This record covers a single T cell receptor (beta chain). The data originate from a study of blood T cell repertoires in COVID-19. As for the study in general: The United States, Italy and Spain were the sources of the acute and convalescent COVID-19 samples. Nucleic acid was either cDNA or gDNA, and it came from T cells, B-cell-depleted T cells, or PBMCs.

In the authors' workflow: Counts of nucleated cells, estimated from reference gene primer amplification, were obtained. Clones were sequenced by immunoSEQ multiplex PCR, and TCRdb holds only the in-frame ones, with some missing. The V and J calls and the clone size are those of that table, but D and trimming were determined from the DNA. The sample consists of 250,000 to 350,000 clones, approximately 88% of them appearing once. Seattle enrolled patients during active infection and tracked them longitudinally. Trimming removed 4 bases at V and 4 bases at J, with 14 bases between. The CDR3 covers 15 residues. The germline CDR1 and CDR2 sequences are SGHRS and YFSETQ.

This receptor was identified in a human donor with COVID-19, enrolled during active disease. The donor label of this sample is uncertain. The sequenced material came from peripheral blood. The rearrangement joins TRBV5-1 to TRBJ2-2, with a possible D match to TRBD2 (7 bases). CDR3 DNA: TGCGCCAGCAGCCCAGGGGCGGGGGTCACCGGGGAGCTGTTTTTT. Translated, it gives CASSPGAGVTGELFF. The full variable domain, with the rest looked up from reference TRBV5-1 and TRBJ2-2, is KAGVTQTPRYLIKTRGQQVTLSCSPISGHRSVSWYQQTPGQGLQFLFEYFSETQRNKGNFPGRFSGRQFSNSRSEMNVSTLELGDSALYLCASSPGAGVTGELFFGEGSRLTVL.